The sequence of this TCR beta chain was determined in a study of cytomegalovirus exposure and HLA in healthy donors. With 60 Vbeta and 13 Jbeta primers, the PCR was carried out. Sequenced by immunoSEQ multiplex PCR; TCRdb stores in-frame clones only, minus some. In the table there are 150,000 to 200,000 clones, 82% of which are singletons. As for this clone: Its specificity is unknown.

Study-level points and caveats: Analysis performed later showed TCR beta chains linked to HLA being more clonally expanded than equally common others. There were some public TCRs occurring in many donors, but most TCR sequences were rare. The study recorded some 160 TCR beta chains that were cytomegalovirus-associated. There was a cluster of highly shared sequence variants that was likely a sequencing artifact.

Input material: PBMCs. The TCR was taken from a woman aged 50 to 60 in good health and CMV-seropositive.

The CDR3 loop reads CASSFPGDRGNTIYF. CDR3 nucleotides: TGTGCCAGCAGCTTCCCCGGGGACAGGGGAAACACCATATATTTT. This chain connects TRBV7-3 to TRBJ1-3; 8 nucleotides match TRBD1. Losses at the gene ends were 3 bases for V and 4 bases for J; bases not matched to a gene: 5. Germline V gene lookup returns CDR1 SGHTA and CDR2 FQGTGA. CDR3 length: 15 amino acids.